This T cell receptor (beta chain) was documented in a study of beta chain features in type 1 diabetes. Since all of the isolated RNA was reverse transcribed, expressed TCRB transcripts were what got sequenced. An average of about 3.4 million reads was obtained for naive, central memory and regulatory T cell samples. The method was immunoSEQ multiplex PCR; TCRdb's version includes in-frame clones alone and lacks a portion of them. The profile shows 350,000 to 450,000 clones, approximately 14% of them singletons. V gave up 1 base and J gave up 6 bases; unmatched junction bases: 7. CDR3 length: 16 residues. From germline, CDR1 is KGHSH and CDR2 LQKENI. Approximately 110 mL of blood, on average, came from one heparinised draw per donor.

The rearrangement uses TRBV18 and TRBJ2-1, with TRBD2 identical over 9 bases. The clonotype comes from a man aged 25 to 40 in good health. Material: naive CD4+ T cells from blood. CDR3 DNA sequence: TGTGCCAGCTCACCACTTTTTGGTAGCGGGAGCAATGAGCAGTTCTTC. It translates to CASSPLFGSGSNEQFF.